A single sample gave rise to the 15 T cell receptor beta chains below, sequenced in a study of a mutant IDH1 vaccine in newly diagnosed glioma. Profiling relied on immunoSEQ multiplex PCR, and the TCRdb table lists in-frame clones only, not all of them. The sample lists tens of thousands of clones; around 85% were seen once. The time point is: week 35, safety follow-up. Vaccine doses each comprised 300 ug of mutant IDH1 20-mer peptide, with topical imiquimod. No antigen has been assigned to these receptors. The input for sequencing was PBMCs, taken from a glioma patient whose treatment included an IDH1 peptide vaccine. These receptors were obtained from a man aged 40-50 years with glioma.

This chain uses TRBV5-1 with TRBJ2-2; D is perhaps TRBD1 or TRBD2 (5 bases each). The germline gives CDR1 SGHRS, CDR2 YFSETQ. The CDR3 loop spans 14 amino acids. Trimming stripped 4 bases from V and 5 bases from J, with 12 bases between. CDR3 bases: TGCGCCAGCAGCGGGGGTCAGGGTACCGGGGAGCTGTTTTTT. Protein product: CASSGGQGTGELFF.

V and J are TRBV5-6 and TRBJ1-2, with a possible D match to TRBD1 (5 bases). In germline, CDR1 is SGHDT, CDR2 YYEEEE. The CDR3 spans 15 residues. V lost 2 bases to trimming and J lost 0 bases, with 11 bases between them. CDR3 sequence: CASSLGAAPNYGYTF. The CDR3 DNA is TGTGCCAGCAGCTTAGGGGCAGCGCCTAACTATGGCTACACCTTC.

The chain uses TRBV21-1 and TRBJ1-1. TRBV21-1 constitutes a pseudogene. The CDR3 covers 14 residues. The CDR3 DNA is TGTGCCAGCAGCAAACTCGGGAGGAGAACTGAAGCTTTCTTT. Its translation is CASSKLGRRTEAFF.

The V call is TRBV25-1, the J call TRBJ2-2; a possible D gene is TRBD1 (6 bases). Germline assignment: CDR1 MGHDK and CDR2 SYGVNS. This CDR3 is 17 amino acids long. The V and J ends lost 7 bases and 5 bases respectively, with 23 bases between them. CDR3 amino acids: CASTRQGQFGRTGELFF. For the CDR3, the DNA is TGTGCCAGCACGAGGCAAGGACAGTTCGGAAGGACCGGGGAGCTGTTTTTT.

The chain joins TRBV9 to TRBJ2-7, with TRBD2 matching over 7 bases. This CDR3 is 16 amino acids long. Trimming removed 3 bases from V and 4 bases from J; junction bases left unmatched: 13. Germline CDR1 and CDR2: SGDLS and YYNGEE. CDR3 sequence (DNA): TGTGCCAGCAGCGCGGGGGGAACGGGCCCCAGTTACGAGCAGTACTTC. Translation: CASSAGGTGPSYEQYF.

The V and J genes are TRBV7-9 and TRBJ2-2; TRBD2 matches at 11 bases. Trimming removed 11 bases from V and 5 bases from J; junction bases left unmatched: 13. The CDR3 has 16 amino acids. The germline V gene has CDR1 SEHNR and CDR2 FQNEAQ (reference sequence). CDR3 region: CAGDTSGGRGTGELFF. CDR3 sequence (DNA): TGTGCCGGCGACACTAGCGGGGGACGGGGAACCGGGGAGCTGTTTTTT.

The rearrangement joins TRBV4-2 to TRBJ2-1; 9 nucleotides match TRBD1. CDR3 length: 16 residues. CDR1 LGHNA and CDR2 YNFKEQ come from the germline V gene. V was pared by 3 bases and J by 3 bases, with 6 bases of the junction left unmatched. CDR3 bases: TGTGCCAGCAGCCAGGAAGGGGACAGGGTCTACAATGAGCAGTTCTTC. This translates into CASSQEGDRVYNEQFF.

The chain has TRBV19 and TRBJ1-1; D perhaps matches TRBD1 (5 bases). CDR1 LNHDA and CDR2 SQIVND come from the germline V gene (reference sequence). The CDR3 covers 14 residues. V gave up 6 bases and J gave up 4 bases, with 15 bases separating them. The CDR3 bases are TGTGCCAGTAGGATTCGAGGGGTGGGCACTGAAGCTTTCTTT. As protein: CASRIRGVGTEAFF.

The rearrangement uses TRBV7-9 and TRBJ2-3; maybe TRBD1 (5 bases). This CDR3 is built from 17 residues. Germline assignment: CDR1 SEHNR and CDR2 FQNEAQ (reference sequence). Trimming took off 5 bases at V and 2 bases at J, with 20 bases between the two ends. The CDR3 nucleotides read TGTGCCAGCAGCCCGCCCAGGGAAAGCATCACCACAGATACGCAGTATTTT. This encodes CASSPPRESITTDTQYF.

The table lists this clone with a count of one. The V call is TRBV4-2, the J call TRBJ2-3; 7 positions match TRBD2. This CDR3 has 18 residues. Per germline, CDR1 LGHNA and CDR2 YNFKEQ. V shed 0 bases and J 5 bases; nucleotides not matched to a gene: 14. The DNA of the CDR3 is TGTGCCAGCAGCCAAGATCTCACTAGCGTCTATGGGGAAGATACGCAGTATTTT. This sequence encodes CASSQDLTSVYGEDTQYF.

The chain uses TRBV19 and TRBJ2-7; 7 bases are a match to TRBD2. CDR1 is LNHDA, CDR2 SQIVND, per germline (reference sequence). The CDR3 sequence is 14 residues long. J lost 2 bases, V lost 3 bases, and 4 bases had no gene match. The CDR3 sequence is CASSIAGATYEQYF. CDR3 coding DNA: TGTGCCAGTAGTATTGCGGGAGCTACCTACGAGCAGTACTTC.

The gene calls are TRBV7-9 and TRBJ1-1, with a weak D call TRBD1 (5 bases). The germline V and J ends were trimmed by 5 bases and 5 bases, with 12 bases remaining between them. This CDR3 comprises 13 residues. Germline CDR1 reads SEHNR; CDR2 reads FQNEAQ (reference sequence). The CDR3 spells CASSDHGATEAFF. The CDR3 DNA sequence: TGTGCCAGCAGCGATCACGGGGCAACTGAAGCTTTCTTT.

The rearrangement links TRBV14 to TRBJ2-2; TRBD2 matches 13 bases. The germline CDR1 and CDR2 sequences are SGHDN and FVKESK. Trimming took 4 bases from V and 4 from J; bases not matched to a gene: 9. The CDR3 spans 18 residues. CDR3 bases: TGTGCCAGCAGCCCCTGGACTAGCGGGAGCGGAGGCACCGGGGAGCTGTTTTTT. Translated, it gives CASSPWTSGSGGTGELFF. The variable domain in full, completed from reference TRBV14 and TRBJ2-2, reads EAGVTQFPSHSVIEKGQTVTLRCDPISGHDNLYWYRRVMGKEIKFLLHFVKESKQDESGMPNNRFLAERTGGTYSTLKVQPAELEDSGVYFCASSPWTSGSGGTGELFFGEGSRLTVL.

The chain joins TRBV11-3 to TRBJ2-1, with 9 positions matching TRBD1. This CDR3 has 15 amino acids. Trimming removed 5 bases from V and 4 bases from J; junction bases left unmatched: 6. CDR1 and CDR2 (germline): SGHNT, YENEEA. CDR3 sequence (DNA): TGTGCCAGCAGCGACCGGGACAGGGAGTACAATGAGCAGTTCTTC. It translates to CASSDRDREYNEQFF.

This chain joins TRBV7-8 and TRBJ1-4, with 7 bases matching TRBD1. Germline V gives CDR1 SGHVS, CDR2 FQNEAQ. This CDR3 has 15 residues. V trimming: 0 bases; J trimming: 7 bases; junction bases outside the gene matches: 5. The CDR3 DNA sequence: TGTGCCAGCAGCTTAGCCGACAGGGCAGCTGAAAAACTGTTTTTT. Translated: CASSLADRAAEKLFF.